Listed below are T cell receptor beta chains from one sample, sequenced in a study of T cells after yellow fever vaccination. Each CDR3 protein gets one entry after TCRdb re-called the 5' RACE reads with MiXCR. The sample lists approximately 350,000 distinct CDR3 sequences, approximately 10% occurring once. The source was PBMCs, collected on the day of the first yellow fever vaccination. Every receptor here comes from a man aged 18 to 30 who received the YFV17D yellow fever vaccine. CDR3s include the opening cysteine and the closing phenylalanine or tryptophan. The order of the fields is J gene, D gene, V gene, clone size, CDR3 DNA, CDR3 protein. A D gene is named only where the DNA matches it firmly. Expanded clones are given a class, and other clones once, few, many or no size at all.

TRBJ2-1 - TRBV5-6 - TGTGCCAGCAGCGAAACAGGAGCGGGCCTGGATGAGCAGTTCTTC CASSETGAGLDEQFF
TRBJ1-6 TRBD1 TRBV4-3 - TGCGCCAGCAGCCAAGGTTGGCGGGACAGGCGAATCAGATTGAATTCACCCCTCCACTTT CASSQGWRDRRIRLNSPLHF
TRBJ2-1 - TRBV5-1 many TGCGCCAGCAGCATCACTTCGGCACAGAACAATGAGCAGTTCTTC CASSITSAQNNEQFF
TRBJ1-1 TRBD1 TRBV6-5 many TGTGCCAGCAGTTACTCGGCAGGGGGCCAGGGAACTGAAGCTTTCTTT CASSYSAGGQGTEAFF
TRBJ1-2 - TRBV29-1 - TGCAGCGTTGTCTTTGGGGGCGCGAACTATGGCTACACCTTC CSVVFGGANYGYTF
TRBJ1-1 TRBD1 TRBV19 few TGTGCCAGTAGTGCGACGGGACAGTACACTGAAGCTTTCTTT CASSATGQYTEAFF
TRBJ2-1 TRBD2 TRBV19 few TGTGCCAGTAGTATTGGGACTAGCGGGCGGAATGAGCAGTTCTTC CASSIGTSGRNEQFF
TRBJ2-1 TRBD2 TRBV20-1 many TGCAGTGCTAGAGATCCCAGAGCGGGGGCCCACAATGAGCAGTTCTTC CSARDPRAGAHNEQFF
TRBJ1-2 TRBD1 TRBV5-4 few TGTGCCAGCAGCTCAAGACAGGGATCAAGCTATGGCTACACCTTC CASSSRQGSSYGYTF
TRBJ2-5 TRBD1 TRBV20-1 few TGCAGTGCTTTGACAGGGGATGGGGAAGAGACCCAGTACTTC CSALTGDGEETQYF
TRBJ2-2 - TRBV7-2 few TGTGCCAGCAGCCCCCGTGGCGGCGGGGAGCTGTTTTTT CASSPRGGGELFF
TRBJ2-7 - TRBV4-1 - TGCGCCAGCAGCCAAGCTTGGGGAACCTACGAGCAGTACTTC CASSQAWGTYEQYF
TRBJ1-1 - TRBV7-8 - TGTGCCAGCACCCCGGGGAGGAGAGGTCCGATCGCTGAAGCTTTCTTT CASTPGRRGPIAEAFF
TRBJ2-3 - TRBV20-1 few TGCAGTGCTAGAATTAGCGGAACTAGCACAGATACGCAGTATTTT CSARISGTSTDTQYF
TRBJ2-1 - TRBV7-8 once TGTGCCAGCAGCTTAGAGGCATCTAGCTCCTACAATGAGCAGTTCTTC CASSLEASSSYNEQFF
TRBJ1-6 - TRBV6-5 - TGTGCCAGCAGTTACTCGACTCTCAGTAATTCACCCCTCCACTTT CASSYSTLSNSPLHF
TRBJ1-5 - TRBV6-2/TRBV6-3 - TGTGCCAGCAGTTTCTTATTTCAGCCCCAGCATTTT CASSFLFQPQHF
TRBJ2-1 - TRBV6-2/TRBV6-3 few TGTGCCAGCAGTTACCGTCCAGGGAGCCACAATGAGCAGTTCTTC CASSYRPGSHNEQFF
TRBJ2-5 TRBD2 TRBV12-3/TRBV12-4 many TGTGCCAGCAACCCGGGACTAGGGGAGACCCAGTACTTC CASNPGLGETQYF